This TCR beta chain came from a study of technical replicates of blood from a few donors. Only in-frame clones appear in the TCRdb table, and some are missing; sequencing was by immunoSEQ multiplex PCR. The sample shows about 56,000 clones, more than 90% of them seen only once. Germline values: CDR1 PRHDT, CDR2 FYEKMQ (reference sequence). The CDR3 sequence is 16 residues long. V lost 5 bases, J lost 8 bases, and 24 bases lay in between. The J gene is TRBJ1-2, the V gene TRBV13; perhaps TRBD1 as D (5 bases). Sequencing input: PBMCs. This clonotype originated in a human donor in good health. Some clones in this sample may be carry-over from other donors' samples. The CDR3 DNA reads TGTGCCAGCAGCAGACGACAGTTGGAACCCCTGGGGGGCTACACCTTC. It is translated as CASSRRQLEPLGGYTF.